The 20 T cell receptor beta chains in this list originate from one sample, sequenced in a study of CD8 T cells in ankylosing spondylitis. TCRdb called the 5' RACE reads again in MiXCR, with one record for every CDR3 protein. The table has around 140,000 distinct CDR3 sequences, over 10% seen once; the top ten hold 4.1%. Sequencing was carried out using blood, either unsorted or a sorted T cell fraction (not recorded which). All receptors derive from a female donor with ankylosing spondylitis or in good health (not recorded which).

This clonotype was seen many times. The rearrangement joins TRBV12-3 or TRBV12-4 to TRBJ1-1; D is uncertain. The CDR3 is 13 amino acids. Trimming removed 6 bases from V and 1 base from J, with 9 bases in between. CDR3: CASSSQENTEAFF. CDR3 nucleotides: TGTGCCAGCAGCTCGCAAGAGAACACTGAAGCTTTCTTT.

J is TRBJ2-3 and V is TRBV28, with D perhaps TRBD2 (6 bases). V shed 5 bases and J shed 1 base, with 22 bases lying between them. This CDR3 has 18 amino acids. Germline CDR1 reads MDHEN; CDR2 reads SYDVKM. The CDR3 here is CASSPPGGTPTGTDTQYF. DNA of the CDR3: TGTGCCAGCAGTCCCCCTGGGGGGACTCCGACCGGCACAGATACGCAGTATTTT.

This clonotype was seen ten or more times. CDR3 in DNA: TGTGCCAGCAGCGATGGGACATCGCGGAGTGGCGGGGAGCTGTTTTTT. It translates to CASSDGTSRSGGELFF. This sequence joins TRBV3-1 and TRBJ2-2; weak D call: TRBD1 (6 bases). Trimming cost V 5 bases and J 7 bases, with 20 bases left between them. Germline values: CDR1 LGHDT, CDR2 YNNKEL (reference sequence). CDR3 length: 16 amino acids.

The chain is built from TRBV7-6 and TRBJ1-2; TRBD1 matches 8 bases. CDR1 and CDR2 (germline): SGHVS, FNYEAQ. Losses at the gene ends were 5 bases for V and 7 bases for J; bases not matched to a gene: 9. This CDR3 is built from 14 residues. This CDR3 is CASSPRTGLRGYTF. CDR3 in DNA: TGTGCCAGCAGCCCCCGGACAGGGCTTCGTGGCTACACCTTC.

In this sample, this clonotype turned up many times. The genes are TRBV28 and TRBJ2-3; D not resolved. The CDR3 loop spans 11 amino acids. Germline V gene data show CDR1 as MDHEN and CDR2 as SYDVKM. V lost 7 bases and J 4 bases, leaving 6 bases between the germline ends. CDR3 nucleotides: TGTGCCAGCATGGGTTCAGATACGCAGTATTTT. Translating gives CASMGSDTQYF. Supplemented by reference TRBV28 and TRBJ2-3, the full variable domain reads DVKVTQSSRYLVKRTGEKVFLECVQDMDHENMFWYRQDPGLGLRLIYFSYDVKMKEKGDIPEGYSVSREKKERFSLILESASTNQTSMYLCASMGSDTQYFGPGTRLTVL.

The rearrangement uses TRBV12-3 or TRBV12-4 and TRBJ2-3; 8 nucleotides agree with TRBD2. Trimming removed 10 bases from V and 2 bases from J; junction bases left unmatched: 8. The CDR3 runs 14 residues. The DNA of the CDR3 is TGTGCCACCCTTTCCGGGGGGGCCACAGATACGCAGTATTTT. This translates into CATLSGGATDTQYF.

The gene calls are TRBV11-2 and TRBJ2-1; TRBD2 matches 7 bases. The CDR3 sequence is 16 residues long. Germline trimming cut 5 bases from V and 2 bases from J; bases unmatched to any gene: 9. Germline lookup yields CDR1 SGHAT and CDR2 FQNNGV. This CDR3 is CASSRGQRGPYNEQFF. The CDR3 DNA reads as TGTGCCAGCAGCCGTGGGCAGCGGGGCCCCTACAATGAGCAGTTCTTC.

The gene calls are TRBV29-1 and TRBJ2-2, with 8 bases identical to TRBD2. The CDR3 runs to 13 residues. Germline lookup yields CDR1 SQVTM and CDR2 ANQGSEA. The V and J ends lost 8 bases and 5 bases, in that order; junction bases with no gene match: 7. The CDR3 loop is CSLTSGGTGELFF. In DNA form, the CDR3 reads TGCAGCCTAACTAGCGGAGGGACCGGGGAGCTGTTTTTT.

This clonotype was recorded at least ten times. For the CDR3, the DNA is TGTGCCAGCAGTTTTTCTGACCCGAGCTCTGGAAACACCATATATTTT. This gives the protein CASSFSDPSSGNTIYF. V and J are TRBV12-3 or TRBV12-4 and TRBJ1-3; D is unclear. Trimming removed 3 bases at V and 0 bases at J, with 12 bases between. This CDR3 contains 16 residues.

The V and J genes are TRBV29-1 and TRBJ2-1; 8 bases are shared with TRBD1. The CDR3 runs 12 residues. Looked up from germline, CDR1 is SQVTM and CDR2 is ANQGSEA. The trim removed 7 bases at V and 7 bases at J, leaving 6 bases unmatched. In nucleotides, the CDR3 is TGCAGCGCCTGGACAGGGTTGAATGAGCAGTTCTTC. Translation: CSAWTGLNEQFF.

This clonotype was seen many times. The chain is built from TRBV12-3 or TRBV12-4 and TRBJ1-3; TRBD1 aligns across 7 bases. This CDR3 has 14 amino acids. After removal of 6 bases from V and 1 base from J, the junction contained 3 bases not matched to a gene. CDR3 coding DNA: TGTGCCAGCAGCTCAGGGGGATCTGGAAACACCATATATTTT. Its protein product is CASSSGGSGNTIYF.

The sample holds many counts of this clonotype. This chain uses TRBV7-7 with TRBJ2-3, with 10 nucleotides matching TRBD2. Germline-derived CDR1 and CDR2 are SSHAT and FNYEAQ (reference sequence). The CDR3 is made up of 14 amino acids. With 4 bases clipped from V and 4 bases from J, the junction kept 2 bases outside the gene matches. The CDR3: CASSSGTSADTQYF. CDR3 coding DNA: TGTGCCAGCAGCTCCGGGACTAGCGCAGATACGCAGTATTTT.

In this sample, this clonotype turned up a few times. The CDR3 loop reads CASSGRGLGEQFF. CDR3 bases: TGTGCCAGCAGCGGCAGGGGGCTTGGAGAGCAGTTCTTC. The genes are TRBV9 and TRBJ2-1, with 8 bases aligning to TRBD1. The CDR3 loop spans 13 amino acids. The J segment lost 10 bases and the V segment lost 3 bases, leaving 6 bases of the junction unmatched. Germline V gene sequence: CDR1 SGDLS, CDR2 YYNGEE.

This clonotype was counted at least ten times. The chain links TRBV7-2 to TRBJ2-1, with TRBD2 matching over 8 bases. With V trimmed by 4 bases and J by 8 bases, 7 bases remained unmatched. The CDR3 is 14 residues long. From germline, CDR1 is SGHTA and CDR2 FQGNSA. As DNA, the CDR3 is TGTGCCAGCAGCTCCTGGACTAGCAGCCATGAGCAGTTCTTC. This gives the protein CASSSWTSSHEQFF.

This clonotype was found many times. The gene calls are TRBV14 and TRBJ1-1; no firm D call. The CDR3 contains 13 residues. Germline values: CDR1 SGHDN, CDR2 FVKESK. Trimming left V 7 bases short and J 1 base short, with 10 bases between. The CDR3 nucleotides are TGTGCCAGCACCAAACAGCAGAACACTGAAGCTTTCTTT. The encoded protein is CASTKQQNTEAFF.

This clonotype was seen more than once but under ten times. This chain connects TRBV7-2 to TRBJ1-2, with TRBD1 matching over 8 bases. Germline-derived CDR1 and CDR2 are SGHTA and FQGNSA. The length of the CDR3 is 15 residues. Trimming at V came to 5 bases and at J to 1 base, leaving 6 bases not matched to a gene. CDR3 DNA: TGTGCCAGCAGCCCTCGGACAGGGAATAACTATGGCTACACCTTC. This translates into CASSPRTGNNYGYTF.

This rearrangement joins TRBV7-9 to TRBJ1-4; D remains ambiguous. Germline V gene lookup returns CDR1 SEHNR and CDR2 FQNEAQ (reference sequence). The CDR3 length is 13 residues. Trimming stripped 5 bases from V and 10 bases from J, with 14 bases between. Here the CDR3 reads CASSPRVRGKLFF. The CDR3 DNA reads TGTGCCAGCAGCCCACGGGTCCGTGGAAAACTGTTTTTT. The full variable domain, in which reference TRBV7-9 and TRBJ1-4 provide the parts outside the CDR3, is DTGVSQNPRHKITKRGQNVTFRCDPISEHNRLYWYRQTLGQGPEFLTYFQNEAQLEKSRLLSDRFSAERPKGSFSTLEIQRTEQGDSAMYLCASSPRVRGKLFFGSGTQLSVL.

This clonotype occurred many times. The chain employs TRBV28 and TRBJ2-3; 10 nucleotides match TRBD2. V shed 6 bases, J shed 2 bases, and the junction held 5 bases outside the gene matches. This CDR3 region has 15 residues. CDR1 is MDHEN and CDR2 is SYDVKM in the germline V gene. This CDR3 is CASRGSGGYTDTQYF. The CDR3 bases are TGTGCCAGCAGGGGTAGCGGGGGGTACACAGATACGCAGTATTTT.

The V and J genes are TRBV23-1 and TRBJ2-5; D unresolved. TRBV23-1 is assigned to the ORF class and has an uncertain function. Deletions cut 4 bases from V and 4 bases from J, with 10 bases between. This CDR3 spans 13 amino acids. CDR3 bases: TGCGCCAGCAGTCGTCGGGTTTTAGAGACCCAGTACTTC. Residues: CASSRRVLETQYF.

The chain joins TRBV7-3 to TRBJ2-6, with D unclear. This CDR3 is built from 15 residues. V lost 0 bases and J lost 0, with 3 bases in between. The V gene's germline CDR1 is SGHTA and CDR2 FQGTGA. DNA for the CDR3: TGTGCCAGCAGCTTAACGAGCTCTGGGGCCAACGTCCTGACTTTC. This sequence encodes CASSLTSSGANVLTF.